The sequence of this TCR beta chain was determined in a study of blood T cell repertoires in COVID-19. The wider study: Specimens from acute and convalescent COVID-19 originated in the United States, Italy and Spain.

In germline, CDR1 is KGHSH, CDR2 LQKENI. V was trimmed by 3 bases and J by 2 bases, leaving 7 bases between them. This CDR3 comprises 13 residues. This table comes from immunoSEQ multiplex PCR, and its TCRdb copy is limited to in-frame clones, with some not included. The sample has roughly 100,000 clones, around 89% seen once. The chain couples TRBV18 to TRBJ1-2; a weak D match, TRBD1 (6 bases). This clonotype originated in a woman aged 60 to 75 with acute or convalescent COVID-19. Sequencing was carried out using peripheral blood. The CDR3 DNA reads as TGTGCCAGCTCACCTACAGGGAACTATGGCTACACCTTC. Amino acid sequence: CASSPTGNYGYTF. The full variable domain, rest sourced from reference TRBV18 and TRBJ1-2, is NAGVMQNPRHLVRRRGQEARLRCSPMKGHSHVYWYRQLPEEGLKFMVYLQKENIIDESGMPKERFSAEFPKEGPSILRIQQVVRGDSAAYFCASSPTGNYGYTFGSGTRLTVV.